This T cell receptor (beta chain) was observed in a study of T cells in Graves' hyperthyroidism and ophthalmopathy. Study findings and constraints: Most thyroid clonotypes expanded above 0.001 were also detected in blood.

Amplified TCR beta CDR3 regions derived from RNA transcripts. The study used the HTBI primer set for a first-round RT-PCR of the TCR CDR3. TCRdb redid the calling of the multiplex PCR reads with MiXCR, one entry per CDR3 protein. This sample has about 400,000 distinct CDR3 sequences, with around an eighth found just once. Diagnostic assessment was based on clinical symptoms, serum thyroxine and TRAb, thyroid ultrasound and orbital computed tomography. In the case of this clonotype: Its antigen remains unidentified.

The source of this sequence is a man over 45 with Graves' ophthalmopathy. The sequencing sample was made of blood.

The CDR3 sequence: CSARSSGLLDEQYF. Written as DNA, the CDR3 is TGCAGTGCTAGATCCTCAGGACTCTTGGACGAGCAGTACTTC. The chain employs TRBV20-1 and TRBJ2-7, with D possibly being TRBD2 (5 bases). The CDR3 runs to 14 residues. CDR1 and CDR2 (germline): DFQATT, SNEGSKA (reference sequence). The germline V and J ends were trimmed by 2 bases and 5 bases, with 16 bases remaining between them.